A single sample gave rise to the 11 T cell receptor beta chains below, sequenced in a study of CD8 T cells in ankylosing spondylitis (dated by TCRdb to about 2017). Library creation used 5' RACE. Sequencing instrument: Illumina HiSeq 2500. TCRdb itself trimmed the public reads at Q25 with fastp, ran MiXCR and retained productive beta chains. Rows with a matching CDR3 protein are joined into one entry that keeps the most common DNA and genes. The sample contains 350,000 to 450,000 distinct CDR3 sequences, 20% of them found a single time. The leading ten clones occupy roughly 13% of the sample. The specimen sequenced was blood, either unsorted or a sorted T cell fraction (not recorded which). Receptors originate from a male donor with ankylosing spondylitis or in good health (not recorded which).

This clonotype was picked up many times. The DNA for the CDR3 is TGTGCCAGCAGTCTCGGACAGGGATGGGGTTCACCCCTCCACTTT. It is translated as CASSLGQGWGSPLHF. The chain is built from TRBV27 and TRBJ1-6; 8 nucleotides line up with TRBD1. The germline gives CDR1 MNHEY, CDR2 SMNVEV (reference sequence). V shed 5 bases and J 9 bases; nucleotides not matched to a gene: 9. The CDR3 runs 15 residues.

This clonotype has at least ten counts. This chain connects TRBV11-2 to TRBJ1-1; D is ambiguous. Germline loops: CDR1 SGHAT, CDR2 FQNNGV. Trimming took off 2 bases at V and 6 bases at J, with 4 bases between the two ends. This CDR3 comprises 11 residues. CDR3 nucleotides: TGTGCCAGCAGCTTACTTGCTGAAGCTTTCTTT. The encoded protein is CASSLLAEAFF.

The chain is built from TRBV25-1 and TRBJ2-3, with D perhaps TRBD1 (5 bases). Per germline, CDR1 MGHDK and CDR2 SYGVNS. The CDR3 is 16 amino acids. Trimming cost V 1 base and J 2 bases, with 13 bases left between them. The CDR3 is CASSEFGAEPTDTQYF. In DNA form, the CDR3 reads TGTGCCAGCAGTGAATTTGGGGCAGAACCCACAGATACGCAGTATTTT.

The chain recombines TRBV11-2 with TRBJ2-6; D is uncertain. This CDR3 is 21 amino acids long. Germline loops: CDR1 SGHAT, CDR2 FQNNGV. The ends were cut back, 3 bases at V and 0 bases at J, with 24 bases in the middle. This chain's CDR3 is CASSFYLSNGLESSGANVLTF. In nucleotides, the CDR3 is TGTGCCAGCAGCTTTTATCTTTCAAACGGCCTTGAGAGCTCTGGGGCCAACGTCCTGACTTTC.

The CDR3 is CASSESGGAYNEQFF. DNA for the CDR3: TGTGCCAGCAGTGAGAGCGGGGGGGCCTACAATGAGCAGTTCTTC. This sequence joins TRBV6-4 and TRBJ2-1, with 10 bases matching TRBD2. There are 15 residues in the CDR3. Germline V gives CDR1 MRHNA, CDR2 SNTAGT. The J segment lost 2 bases and the V segment lost 3 bases, leaving 1 base of the junction unmatched.

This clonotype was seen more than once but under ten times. The DNA for the CDR3 is TGCGCCAGCGGGGCAGGGTTGGCAGATACGCAGTATTTT. Translating it yields CASGAGLADTQYF. This chain links TRBV4-1 with TRBJ2-3; D is perhaps TRBD1 (5 bases). Per germline, CDR1 MGHRA and CDR2 YSYEKL. The V and J ends lost 8 bases and 4 bases respectively, with 13 bases between them. The CDR3 is 13 amino acids.

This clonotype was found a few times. In DNA form, the CDR3 reads TGTGCCAGCAGCTTAGCGAGCGGACAGGGCTCCACAGATACGCAGTATTTT. Translated: CASSLASGQGSTDTQYF. The V call is TRBV7-2, the J call TRBJ2-3, with 8 bases aligning to TRBD1. The CDR3 totals 17 residues. Trimming took 0 bases from V and 2 from J; bases not matched to a gene: 7. Per germline, CDR1 SGHTA and CDR2 FQGNSA.

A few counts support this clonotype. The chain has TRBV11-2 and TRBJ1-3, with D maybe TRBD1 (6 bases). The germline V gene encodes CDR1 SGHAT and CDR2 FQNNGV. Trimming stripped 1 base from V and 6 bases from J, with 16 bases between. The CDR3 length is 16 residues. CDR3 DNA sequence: TGTGCCAGCAGCTTAGGGGACACACTTCCCCCAAACACCATATATTTT. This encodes CASSLGDTLPPNTIYF.

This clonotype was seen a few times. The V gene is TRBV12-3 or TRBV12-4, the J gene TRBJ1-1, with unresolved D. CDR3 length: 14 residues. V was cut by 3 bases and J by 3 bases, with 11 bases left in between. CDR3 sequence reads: CASSFGLADTEAFF. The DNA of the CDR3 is TGTGCCAGCAGTTTCGGCCTAGCGGACACTGAAGCTTTCTTT.

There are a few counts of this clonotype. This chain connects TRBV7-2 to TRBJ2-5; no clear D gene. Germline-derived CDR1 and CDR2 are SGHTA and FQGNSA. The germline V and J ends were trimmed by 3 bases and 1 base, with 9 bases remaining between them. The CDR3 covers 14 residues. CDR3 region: CASSFSRFQETQYF. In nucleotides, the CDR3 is TGTGCCAGCAGCTTTTCGCGCTTCCAAGAGACCCAGTACTTC.

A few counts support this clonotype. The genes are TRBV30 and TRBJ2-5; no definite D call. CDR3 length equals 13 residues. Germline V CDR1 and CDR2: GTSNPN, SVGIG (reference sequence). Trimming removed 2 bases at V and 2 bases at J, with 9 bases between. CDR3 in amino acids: CAWSINRQETQYF. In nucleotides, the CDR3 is TGTGCCTGGAGTATTAATCGGCAAGAGACCCAGTACTTC.